Below, one T cell receptor beta chain is given with its context. Its target is not known. Germline CDR1 reads LNHDA; CDR2 reads SQIVND (reference sequence). After removal of 6 bases from V and 7 bases from J, the junction contained 2 bases not matched to a gene. The CDR3 runs to 12 residues. The PCR was carried out with 60 Vbeta primers and 13 Jbeta primers. Only in-frame clones appear in the TCRdb table, and some are missing; sequencing was by immunoSEQ multiplex PCR. This sample carries about 200,000 clones, about 80% of them seen once, and the ten largest clones take under 2%. These data belong to a study of cytomegalovirus exposure and HLA in healthy donors. The overall study: Falling in the Caucasian-associated ancestry cluster were 81% of under 500 genotyped donors. General study points: The listing of 150 to 200 TCR beta chains classed them as cytomegalovirus-associated. A missense variant in DCLRE1C was later tied to TCR beta V- and J-gene trimming. Sequencing probably produced one cluster of sequence variants that were highly shared.

The chain combines TRBV19 with TRBJ1-3; 8 bases agree with TRBD1. This receptor was taken from a man aged 18 to 30 in good health and CMV-seronegative. Input material: PBMCs. Here the CDR3 DNA reads TGTGCCAGTAGCAGGGGGCCGAACACCATATATTTT. Protein product: CASSRGPNTIYF.